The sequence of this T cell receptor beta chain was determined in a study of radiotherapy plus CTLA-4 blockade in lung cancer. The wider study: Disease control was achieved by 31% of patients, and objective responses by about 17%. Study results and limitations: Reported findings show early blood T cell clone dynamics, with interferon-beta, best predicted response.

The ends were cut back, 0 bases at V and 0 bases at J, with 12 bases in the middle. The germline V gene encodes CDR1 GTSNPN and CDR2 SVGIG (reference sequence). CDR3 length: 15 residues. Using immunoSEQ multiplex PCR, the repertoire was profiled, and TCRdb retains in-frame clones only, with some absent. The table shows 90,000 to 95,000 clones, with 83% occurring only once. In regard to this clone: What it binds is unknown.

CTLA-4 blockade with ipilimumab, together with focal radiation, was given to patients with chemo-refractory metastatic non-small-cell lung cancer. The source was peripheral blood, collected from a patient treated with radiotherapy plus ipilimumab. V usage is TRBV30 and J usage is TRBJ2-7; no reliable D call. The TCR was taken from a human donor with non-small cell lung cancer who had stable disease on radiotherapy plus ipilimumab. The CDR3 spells CAWSVGWTSSYEQYF. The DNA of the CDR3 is TGTGCCTGGAGTGTTGGATGGACGAGCTCCTACGAGCAGTACTTC.